Below are 4 T cell receptor beta chains sequenced from a single sample in a study of shared clonotypes between healthy human individuals. Only CD45RO-negative cells positively selected for CCR7 counted as naive CD8 cells, so terminally differentiated effector memory CD45RA+ cells were excluded. This table comes from immunoSEQ multiplex PCR, and its TCRdb copy is limited to in-frame clones, with some not included. The table records about 2 million clones, approximately 95% of them present only once. The specimen sequenced was naive CD8+ T cells sorted from blood. These TCRs come from a man younger than 35 in good health.

The rearrangement links TRBV27 to TRBJ2-1; 9 bases are a match to TRBD1. The CDR3 totals 16 residues. Per germline, CDR1 MNHEY and CDR2 SMNVEV (reference sequence). V dropped 5 bases and J dropped 8; count of bases not matched to a gene: 13. In DNA, the CDR3 is TGTGCCAGCAGTGAGGGAGGGACAGGGAATGAGTATGAGCAGTTCTTC. Amino acids: CASSEGGTGNEYEQFF.

The chain employs TRBV9 and TRBJ1-2; 7 bases are shared with TRBD1. The ends lost 4 bases at V and 6 bases at J; junction bases unmatched: 12. The CDR3 has 15 residues. The germline V gene has CDR1 SGDLS and CDR2 YYNGEE. The CDR3 loop reads CASSPEGTANDGYTF. The CDR3 DNA sequence: TGTGCCAGCAGCCCAGAGGGGACAGCCAACGATGGCTACACCTTC.

This chain joins TRBV11-2 and TRBJ2-3, with 14 positions matching TRBD2. V lost 6 bases and J lost 2; bases outside the gene matches: 10. In germline, CDR1 is SGHAT, CDR2 FQNNGV. The CDR3 is 18 residues long. This chain's CDR3 is CASRGRLGLAGATDTQYF. For the CDR3, the DNA is TGTGCCAGCAGAGGCAGGCTGGGACTAGCGGGGGCCACAGATACGCAGTATTTT.

The chain uses TRBV6-5 and TRBJ2-7, with D possibly matching TRBD2 (6 bases). The CDR3 runs 15 residues. Per the germline V gene, CDR1 is MNHEY and CDR2 is SVGAGI. The V gene lost 0 bases and the J gene lost 6 bases, with 15 bases spanning the gap. The DNA of the CDR3 is TGTGCCAGCAGTTACTCGATCGGGAGTGCGGGCGAGCAGTACTTC. This gives the protein CASSYSIGSAGEQYF.